The clone carrying this T cell receptor (beta chain) has ten or more counts. The CDR3 extends over 12 amino acids. Germline V CDR1 and CDR2: SGHVS, FQNEAQ. V lost 0 bases and J lost 8, with 7 bases in between. This sample was included in a study of naive and memory T cell subsets. A UMI-containing oligonucleotide was joined by 3' ligation to the TCR cDNA template. The SP2 primer and nested alpha and beta constant region primers amplified ligated cDNA in four rounds. Using its own MiXCR run on the 5' RACE reads, TCRdb lists one record per CDR3 protein. Of tens of thousands of distinct CDR3 sequences in the sample, 4.7% are singletons; the top ten hold roughly 0.8%.

V is TRBV7-8 and J is TRBJ1-2, with D possibly being TRBD1 (5 bases). The receptor was isolated from a female donor in good health. The CDR3 spells CASSLAREGYTF. CDR3 in DNA: TGTGCCAGCAGCTTAGCCAGGGAGGGCTACACCTTC.